These 31 T cell receptor beta chains share one sample of origin, sequenced in a study of neurological immune-mediated disorders. MiXCR, run by TCRdb on the 5' RACE reads, gives a single entry per CDR3 protein. The table shows roughly 20,000 distinct CDR3 sequences, with roughly 17% occurring only once. The sample was CD8+ T cells from blood. The receptors derive from a woman aged 18-29 years with multiple sclerosis.

The chain links TRBV6-1 to TRBJ2-5; 10 bases line up with TRBD2. Trimming cost V 8 bases and J 2 bases; bases outside gene matches: 11. The CDR3 length is 16 residues. Germline V gene lookup returns CDR1 MNHNS and CDR2 SASEGT. DNA of the CDR3: TGTGCCAGCTCTCGAGGAGCGGGGGGGGATCAAGAGACCCAGTACTTC. Protein sequence: CASSRGAGGDQETQYF.

This clonotype was seen more than once but under ten times. The CDR3 nucleotides are TGTGCCAGCCAACACAGGGTTGAAGATACGCAGTATTTT. Translation gives CASQHRVEDTQYF. V gene TRBV6-1 combines with J gene TRBJ2-3; maybe TRBD1 (6 bases). Germline values: CDR1 MNHNS, CDR2 SASEGT. The V gene lost 8 bases and the J gene lost 5 bases, with 14 bases spanning the gap. This CDR3 is 13 amino acids long.

This clonotype was recorded at least ten times. The V call is TRBV5-1, the J call TRBJ1-5; the D is unclear. Germline CDR1 is SGHRS and CDR2 is YFSETQ. The CDR3 spans 15 residues. The V and J ends lost 0 bases and 0 bases respectively, with 7 bases between them. CDR3 amino acids: CASSLVGDSNQPQHF. DNA for the CDR3: TGCGCCAGCAGCTTGGTTGGGGATAGCAATCAGCCCCAGCATTTT.

This clonotype was recorded many times. This chain connects TRBV6-2 or TRBV6-3 to TRBJ2-1; 8 nucleotides line up with TRBD2. The V gene's germline CDR1 is MNHEY and CDR2 SVGEGT. The CDR3 covers 16 residues. The junction had 9 bases not matched to a gene; V was cut back by 5 bases and J by 3 bases. The CDR3 loop reads CASSTLVGRGYNEQFF. Written as DNA, the CDR3 is TGTGCCAGCAGTACCTTAGTCGGGAGGGGCTACAATGAGCAGTTCTTC.

This clonotype has a count of ten or more. This rearrangement joins TRBV25-1 to TRBJ1-1, with D uncertain. CDR3 size: 13 residues. The V gene's germline CDR1 is MGHDK and CDR2 SYGVNS. V was clipped by 4 bases and J by 7 bases, with 13 bases between them. CDR3 DNA: TGTGCCAGCAGTGGGGAAGGCATTAGTGAAGCTTTCTTT. It specifies CASSGEGISEAFF.

This clonotype was counted at least ten times. The chain joins TRBV5-5 to TRBJ1-1; possibly TRBD1 for D (5 bases). CDR1 SGHKS and CDR2 YYEKEE come from the germline V gene (reference sequence). The CDR3 sequence is 13 residues long. The germline V and J ends were trimmed by 0 bases and 4 bases, with 7 bases remaining between them. The CDR3 DNA reads TGTGCCAGCAGCTTGGGAGGGGCCACTGAAGCTTTCTTT. Residues: CASSLGGATEAFF.

In its sample, this clonotype was seen many times. The chain has TRBV6-5 and TRBJ2-5, with TRBD1 as a possible D gene (5 bases). CDR3 size: 15 residues. Germline loops: CDR1 MNHEY, CDR2 SVGAGI. Trimming removed 0 bases from V and 4 bases from J, with 12 bases in between. The CDR3: CASSYSDTGVETQYF. The CDR3, as DNA: TGTGCCAGCAGTTACTCGGATACAGGAGTAGAGACCCAGTACTTC.

Judged by abundance, this clonotype is medium-sized. V is TRBV27 and J is TRBJ2-7; D uncertain. The CDR3 sequence is 11 residues long. Germline V gene data show CDR1 as MNHEY and CDR2 as SMNVEV (reference sequence). Deletions cut 4 bases from V and 3 bases from J, with 4 bases between. CDR3 nucleotides: TGTGCCAGCAGTTCCGGCTACGAGCAGTACTTC. It yields the protein CASSSGYEQYF.

At least ten counts were recorded for this clonotype. J is TRBJ2-5 and V is TRBV9, with a weak D call TRBD2 (6 bases). Germline values: CDR1 SGDLS, CDR2 YYNGEE. The CDR3 runs 16 residues. V was clipped by 10 bases and J by 5 bases, with 27 bases between them. This chain's CDR3 is CAVSGTHPSNEETQYF. DNA of the CDR3: TGTGCCGTCTCCGGGACTCATCCCTCAAACGAGGAGACCCAGTACTTC.

This clonotype was seen many times. The chain is built from TRBV2 and TRBJ1-6; D is undetermined. Germline V gene sequence: CDR1 SNHLY, CDR2 FYNNEI. The CDR3 consists of 17 residues. V was cut by 0 bases and J by 10 bases, with 19 bases left in between. CDR3 residues: CASSEAPGRGVESPLHF. The CDR3 bases are TGTGCCAGCAGTGAAGCCCCCGGCAGAGGAGTAGAATCACCCCTCCACTTT.

This clonotype was recorded many times. This chain connects TRBV28 to TRBJ2-2; D gene uncertain. The CDR3 spans 12 residues. Germline V gene lookup returns CDR1 MDHEN and CDR2 SYDVKM. Trimming took 2 bases from V and 2 from J, leaving 0 bases between them. This CDR3 reads CASSLNTGELFF. CDR3 nucleotide sequence: TGTGCCAGCAGTTTAAACACCGGGGAGCTGTTTTTT. The whole variable domain, remainder taken from reference TRBV28 and TRBJ2-2, is DVKVTQSSRYLVKRTGEKVFLECVQDMDHENMFWYRQDPGLGLRLIYFSYDVKMKEKGDIPEGYSVSREKKERFSLILESASTNQTSMYLCASSLNTGELFFGEGSRLTVL.

This clonotype was detected ten times or more. The CDR3 protein is CSARDRGVSQPQHF. The CDR3 DNA reads TGCAGTGCTAGAGATCGGGGAGTTAGTCAGCCCCAGCATTTT. The rearrangement uses TRBV20-1 and TRBJ1-5; no firm D call. V lost 0 bases, J lost 6 bases, and 12 bases lay in between. CDR1 is DFQATT and CDR2 is SNEGSKA in the germline V gene (reference sequence). The CDR3 has 14 residues.

In this sample, this clonotype turned up many times. The rearrangement joins TRBV13 to TRBJ2-2, with unresolved D. The germline V and J ends were trimmed by 3 bases and 6 bases, with 11 bases remaining between them. The length of the CDR3 is 14 residues. In germline, CDR1 is PRHDT, CDR2 FYEKMQ (reference sequence). The CDR3 spells CASSFYRAAGELFF. CDR3 coding DNA: TGTGCCAGCAGCTTTTATAGGGCCGCCGGGGAGCTGTTTTTT.

This clonotype was seen ten or more times. The chain employs TRBV9 and TRBJ1-1; D perhaps matches TRBD1 (5 bases). V lost 0 bases and J lost 1, with 13 bases in between. From germline, CDR1 is SGDLS and CDR2 YYNGEE. The CDR3 length is 16 residues. The CDR3: CASSVARTPRNTEAFF. The CDR3 DNA reads as TGTGCCAGCAGCGTAGCAAGGACACCTAGGAACACTGAAGCTTTCTTT. Together with reference TRBV9 and TRBJ1-1, the CDR3 gives the full variable domain: DSGVTQTPKHLITATGQRVTLRCSPRSGDLSVYWYQQSLDQGLQFLIQYYNGEERAKGNILERFSAQQFPDLHSELNLSSLELGDSALYFCASSVARTPRNTEAFFGQGTRLTVV.

This clonotype has a count of ten or more. This chain uses TRBV27 with TRBJ2-1; tentative D call: TRBD1 (5 bases). Germline CDR1 MNHEY, CDR2 SMNVEV (reference sequence). CDR3 length: 14 residues. The V and J ends lost 5 bases and 0 bases respectively, with 8 bases between them. The CDR3 nucleotides are TGTGCCAGCAGTATCAGGGACTCCTACAATGAGCAGTTCTTC. Protein product: CASSIRDSYNEQFF.

This clonotype has more than one count but fewer than ten. The chain employs TRBV2 and TRBJ2-1; D is uncertain. The CDR3 has 13 amino acids. Germline lookup yields CDR1 SNHLY and CDR2 FYNNEI. Deletions cut 4 bases from V and 3 bases from J, with 7 bases between. In nucleotides, the CDR3 is TGTGCCAGCAGTGGTCAGCGCTACAATGAGCAGTTCTTC. Translated, it gives CASSGQRYNEQFF.

Many counts were recorded for this clonotype. V and J are TRBV6-1 and TRBJ1-1; 8 bases agree with TRBD1. The V gene's germline CDR1 is MNHNS and CDR2 SASEGT. Germline trimming cut 7 bases from V and 3 bases from J; bases unmatched to any gene: 7. The CDR3 sequence is 14 residues long. CDR3 amino acids: CASNPDRAYTEAFF. Written as DNA, the CDR3 is TGTGCCAGCAACCCGGACAGGGCGTACACTGAAGCTTTCTTT.

This clonotype came up once. At one of its ends the junction is not consistent with the germline gene, which may arise from a read error. The chain uses TRBV6-2 or TRBV6-3 and TRBJ2-2; possible D gene TRBD1, 5 bases. Germline values: CDR1 MNHEY, CDR2 SVGEGT. This CDR3 is 16 amino acids long. CDR3 sequence: CASSYRQNANTGQLFF. The CDR3 DNA follows: TGTGCCAGCAGTTACCGACAGAACGCGAACACCGGGCAGCTGTTTTTT.

This clonotype was seen repeatedly, ten times or more. V and J are TRBV20-1 and TRBJ1-1, with a tentative D call TRBD1 (6 bases). Trimming took off 2 bases at V and 1 base at J, with 14 bases between the two ends. CDR3 length: 15 amino acids. Germline CDR1 and CDR2: DFQATT and SNEGSKA (reference sequence). CDR3 loop: CSARRQVDGNTEAFF. The CDR3 DNA sequence: TGCAGTGCTAGAAGACAGGTCGATGGGAACACTGAAGCTTTCTTT.

This clonotype was observed at least ten times. The rearrangement uses TRBV20-1 and TRBJ2-5; the match to TRBD1 covers 10 bases. Trimming removed 1 base from V and 5 bases from J; junction bases left unmatched: 19. Germline CDR1 DFQATT, CDR2 SNEGSKA (reference sequence). The CDR3 is 19 residues long. Here the CDR3 DNA reads TGCAGTGCTAGAGGCCCCGACAGGGGGCGTTGGGTCTTAGAGGAGACCCAGTACTTC. This translates into CSARGPDRGRWVLEETQYF.

The table lists this clonotype with many counts. This rearrangement joins TRBV5-1 to TRBJ2-1; 7 positions agree with TRBD1. V lost 4 bases and J lost 4; bases outside the gene matches: 11. CDR1 SGHRS and CDR2 YFSETQ come from the germline V gene. The CDR3 spans 16 residues. CDR3 DNA sequence: TGCGCCAGCAGCCTCTATGGACAGGAGATATACAATGAGCAGTTCTTC. The encoded protein is CASSLYGQEIYNEQFF. Full variable domain (missing parts from reference TRBV5-1 and TRBJ2-1): KAGVTQTPRYLIKTRGQQVTLSCSPISGHRSVSWYQQTPGQGLQFLFEYFSETQRNKGNFPGRFSGRQFSNSRSEMNVSTLELGDSALYLCASSLYGQEIYNEQFFGPGTRLTVL.

DNA for the CDR3: TGTGCCAGCAGCCAGATGGACAGGGACAATGGCTACACCTTC. This gives the protein CASSQMDRDNGYTF. The chain employs TRBV14 and TRBJ1-2; TRBD1 aligns across 8 bases. CDR3 length equals 14 residues. Germline loops: CDR1 SGHDN, CDR2 FVKESK. Trimming at V came to 3 bases and at J to 6 bases, leaving 6 bases not matched to a gene.

This clonotype was recorded at least ten times. The CDR3, as DNA: TGTGCCAGCAGTTTAGGGGGGACGCAGTATTTT. Translating it yields CASSLGGTQYF. The V and J genes are TRBV27 and TRBJ2-3, with D possibly matching TRBD2 (6 bases). V gave up 2 bases and J gave up 9 bases, with 6 bases separating them. Germline CDR1 reads MNHEY; CDR2 reads SMNVEV (reference sequence). This CDR3 has 11 residues.

This chain uses TRBV7-2 with TRBJ2-1, with a weak D call TRBD2 (5 bases). The CDR3 has 12 residues. CDR1 and CDR2 from the germline V gene are SGHTA and FQGNSA. Trimming removed 2 bases at V and 15 bases at J, with 14 bases between. The CDR3 loop reads CASSLTGKEGFF. DNA for the CDR3: TGTGCCAGCAGCTTAACGGGGAAGGAAGGGTTCTTC.

The rearrangement joins TRBV10-3 to TRBJ2-5; 7 nucleotides align to TRBD1. The V segment lost 6 bases and the J segment 2 bases; nucleotides outside the gene matches: 3. The length of the CDR3 is 13 residues. CDR1 and CDR2 (germline): ENHRY, SYGVKD. The CDR3 sequence is CAISVDRQETQYF. The CDR3 DNA sequence: TGTGCCATCAGCGTGGACAGGCAAGAGACCCAGTACTTC.

The table lists this clonotype with many counts. This chain uses TRBV9 with TRBJ1-3, with 9 bases that match TRBD1. V lost 2 bases to trimming and J lost 2 bases; unmatched junction nucleotides: 14. The CDR3 is 19 residues long. The germline gives CDR1 SGDLS, CDR2 YYNGEE. The DNA for the CDR3 is TGTGCCAGCAGCGTTCACCGGGACAGGGATCGCGGGCCTGGAAACACCATATATTTT. Translation: CASSVHRDRDRGPGNTIYF.

This chain joins TRBV7-2 and TRBJ2-2, with D perhaps TRBD2 (5 bases). The CDR3 is made up of 17 amino acids. V gave up 1 base and J gave up 6 bases, with 18 bases separating them. CDR1 and CDR2 from the germline V gene are SGHTA and FQGNSA. The CDR3 spells CASSLVRSSSIAGELFF. The CDR3, as DNA: TGTGCCAGCAGCTTAGTTAGGTCGTCTAGCATTGCCGGGGAGCTGTTTTTT.

At least ten counts were recorded for this clonotype. The V gene is TRBV21-1, the J gene TRBJ2-7; the tabulated D call, TRBD2, remains unverified against the DNA. TRBV21-1 is labeled a pseudogene. The CDR3 totals 18 residues. CDR3 sequence reads: CASSTQLAGVRLFYEQYV. The DNA for the CDR3 is TGTGCCAGCAGCACCCAGCTAGCGGGAGTCCGACTATTCTACGAGCAGTACGTC.

The sample holds many counts of this clonotype. CDR3 nucleotide sequence: TGTGCCAGCAGAACTGATGGAGCGGCAGCCTACAATGAGCAGTTCTTC. Its protein is CASRTDGAAAYNEQFF. V is TRBV6-5 and J is TRBJ2-1; D may be TRBD2 (5 bases). CDR1 and CDR2 (germline): MNHEY, SVGAGI. There are 16 residues in the CDR3. V lost 6 bases and J lost 2, with 17 bases in between.

This clonotype was seen ten or more times. V and J are TRBV27 and TRBJ2-1, with unresolved D. With 5 bases removed from V and 9 bases from J, the gap between germline ends came to 14 bases. Germline V CDR1 and CDR2: MNHEY, SMNVEV (reference sequence). The CDR3 length is 13 residues. DNA of the CDR3: TGTGCCAGCAGTCTATTCTTTCCCAGTGAGCAGTTCTTC. Translated: CASSLFFPSEQFF.

This clonotype was recorded at least ten times. V is TRBV7-8 and J is TRBJ1-6, with no clear D. This CDR3 has 17 residues. Germline CDR1 is SGHVS and CDR2 is FQNEAQ. V shed 5 bases and J shed 7 bases, with 21 bases lying between them. The CDR3 is CASSTRIRWLGNSPLHF. CDR3 sequence (DNA): TGTGCCAGCAGCACTAGGATTCGGTGGCTGGGAAATTCACCCCTCCACTTT.